The 24 T cell receptor beta chains reported below all come from one sample, sequenced in a study of cytomegalovirus exposure and HLA in healthy donors. It was with 60 Vbeta and 13 Jbeta primers that the PCR ran. Generated by immunoSEQ multiplex PCR, the TCRdb table keeps only in-frame clones and is missing some. This sample has 160,000 or so clones, with roughly four fifths found just once. The sequencing sample was made of PBMCs. The receptors originated from a female donor in good health and CMV-seronegative.

The genes are TRBV4-2 and TRBJ2-1, with unresolved D. The CDR3 contains 15 residues. The V end lost 1 base, the J end lost 9 bases, and 16 bases lay between the germline ends. Germline assignment: CDR1 LGHNA and CDR2 YNFKEQ. DNA of the CDR3: TGTGCCAGCAGCCAAGCCTCTGGGCTGTTGGGTGAGCAGTTCTTC. It translates to CASSQASGLLGEQFF.

The genes are TRBV19 and TRBJ2-1; 10 bases agree with TRBD1. The CDR3 sequence is 15 residues long. From germline, CDR1 is LNHDA and CDR2 SQIVND (reference sequence). With V trimmed by 5 bases and J by 8 bases, 9 bases remained unmatched. As DNA, the CDR3 is TGTGCCAGTAGTTACCGGGACAGGGGTGACCATGAGCAGTTCTTC. It yields the protein CASSYRDRGDHEQFF.

CDR3 sequence: CASSLLVARGTEAFF. The CDR3 nucleotides read TGTGCCAGCAGCTTACTTGTAGCAAGGGGCACTGAAGCTTTCTTT. V is TRBV7-2 and J is TRBJ1-1; D perhaps matches TRBD1 (5 bases). The germline CDR1 and CDR2 sequences are SGHTA and FQGNSA. The length of the CDR3 is 15 residues. V was clipped by 2 bases and J by 4 bases, with 14 bases between them.

This chain connects TRBV9 to TRBJ2-5; 13 bases agree with TRBD2. CDR3 length: 16 residues. V shed 3 bases and J 2 bases; nucleotides not matched to a gene: 4. Germline V CDR1 and CDR2: SGDLS, YYNGEE. The CDR3, as DNA: TGTGCCAGCAGCGAGGGGACTAGCGGGGCACAAGAGACCCAGTACTTC. Translated: CASSEGTSGAQETQYF. The full variable domain, its missing parts supplied by reference TRBV9 and TRBJ2-5, is DSGVTQTPKHLITATGQRVTLRCSPRSGDLSVYWYQQSLDQGLQFLIQYYNGEERAKGNILERFSAQQFPDLHSELNLSSLELGDSALYFCASSEGTSGAQETQYFGPGTRLLVL.

The rearrangement joins TRBV7-6 to TRBJ2-7, with D possibly matching TRBD2 (5 bases). Germline assignment: CDR1 SGHVS and CDR2 FNYEAQ. Trimming shortened V by 6 bases and J by 3 bases, and 12 bases separated the two germline ends. The CDR3 runs 13 residues. CDR3 amino acids: CASSHPGVYEQYF. The CDR3, as DNA: TGTGCCAGCAGTCACCCCGGGGTCTACGAGCAGTACTTC.

The chain has TRBV5-1 and TRBJ1-2; D gene ambiguous. V lost 0 bases and J 2 bases, leaving 8 bases between the germline ends. This CDR3 has 14 residues. Per germline, CDR1 SGHRS and CDR2 YFSETQ. The CDR3 is CASSLAAENYGYTF. In DNA form, the CDR3 reads TGCGCCAGCAGCTTGGCCGCAGAAAACTATGGCTACACCTTC.

V usage is TRBV4-3 and J usage is TRBJ2-7; TRBD1 agrees at 9 bases. The CDR3 consists of 15 residues. V shed 3 bases, J shed 3 bases, and the junction held 6 bases outside the gene matches. From germline, CDR1 is LGHNA and CDR2 YSLEER. CDR3 nucleotides: TGCGCCAGCAGCCAGGAACAGGGGGCCAGCTACGAGCAGTACTTC. Translating gives CASSQEQGASYEQYF.

This chain connects TRBV30 to TRBJ1-5; D gene unclear. Between the trimmed V and J ends, which lost 8 bases and 3 bases, there was a span of 14 bases. CDR1 is GTSNPN, CDR2 SVGIG, per germline (reference sequence). This CDR3 is built from 13 residues. The CDR3 sequence is CARSPGYNQPQHF. CDR3 DNA sequence: TGTGCCCGTTCACCAGGTTACAATCAGCCCCAGCATTTT.

The rearrangement uses TRBV2 and TRBJ1-2, with TRBD1 matching over 8 bases. Germline CDR1 is SNHLY and CDR2 is FYNNEI. Unmatched junction bases numbered 3, after V lost 6 bases and J lost 6 bases. The CDR3 covers 12 residues. The CDR3 spells CASRRTGNGYTF. CDR3 bases: TGTGCCAGCAGGCGGACAGGGAATGGCTACACCTTC.

The sample holds one count of this clone. The chain combines TRBV25-1 with TRBJ1-5; possibly TRBD1 for D (5 bases). CDR1 and CDR2 (germline): MGHDK, SYGVNS. The CDR3 spans 12 residues. V lost 6 bases to trimming and J lost 4 bases, with 7 bases between them. The CDR3 protein is CASRAGNQPQHF. For the CDR3, the DNA is TGTGCCAGCAGAGCAGGGAATCAGCCCCAGCATTTT.

This clone was recorded many times. The chain joins TRBV5-1 to TRBJ2-1; 10 bases match TRBD1. The germline V gene has CDR1 SGHRS and CDR2 YFSETQ. With V trimmed by 2 bases and J by 8 bases, 7 bases remained unmatched. There are 15 residues in the CDR3. DNA of the CDR3: TGCGCCAGCAGCTTAGGGACAGGGGAGATAGATGAGCAGTTCTTC. It specifies CASSLGTGEIDEQFF.

This chain uses TRBV5-1 with TRBJ2-7, with 12 positions matching TRBD2. The CDR3 covers 17 residues. Unmatched junction bases numbered 5, after V lost 0 bases and J lost 1 base. Germline V gene data show CDR1 as SGHRS and CDR2 as YFSETQ. In DNA form, the CDR3 reads TGCGCCAGCAGCTTGGGAGCCGGACTAGCGGGATCCTACGAGCAGTACTTC. Its translation is CASSLGAGLAGSYEQYF.

This clone was seen only once. CDR3 coding DNA: TGTGCCAGCAGTGAAATAGGGGGCACTCAGCCCCAGCATTTT. Protein product: CASSEIGGTQPQHF. The chain has TRBV6-1 and TRBJ1-5; TRBD1 matches 7 bases. The germline V gene encodes CDR1 MNHNS and CDR2 SASEGT. V trimming: 2 bases; J trimming: 6 bases; junction bases outside the gene matches: 4. CDR3 size: 14 residues.

V and J are TRBV5-1 and TRBJ1-1, with 9 bases fitting TRBD1. V lost 4 bases and J lost 3; bases outside the gene matches: 10. Germline CDR1 and CDR2: SGHRS and YFSETQ. The CDR3 runs 16 residues. The CDR3 DNA reads TGCGCCAGCAGCCTGGGACAGGGCGGGGTGGACACTGAAGCTTTCTTT. Translating gives CASSLGQGGVDTEAFF.

The gene calls are TRBV6-1 and TRBJ1-2, with 7 bases matching TRBD1. Per germline, CDR1 MNHNS and CDR2 SASEGT. V was clipped by 3 bases and J by 8 bases; unmatched bases: 6. The CDR3 length is 13 residues. The CDR3 here is CASSEGQRRGYTF. CDR3 sequence (DNA): TGTGCCAGCAGTGAGGGACAGAGGAGGGGCTACACCTTC.

The CDR3 reads CASSLTAGANTDTQYF. CDR3 DNA sequence: TGCGCCAGCAGCTTGACGGCGGGGGCCAACACAGATACGCAGTATTTT. The chain couples TRBV5-1 to TRBJ2-3; D might be TRBD2 (7 bases). This CDR3 has 16 amino acids. Germline CDR1 reads SGHRS; CDR2 reads YFSETQ. V was clipped by 1 base and J by 2 bases, with 14 bases between them.

The rearrangement joins TRBV4-2 to TRBJ2-3; a weak D match, TRBD2 (6 bases). The CDR3 contains 16 residues. Between the trimmed V and J ends, which lost 10 bases and 2 bases, there was a span of 22 bases. The V gene's germline CDR1 is LGHNA and CDR2 YNFKEQ. The CDR3 reads CATREISGVNTDTQYF. The CDR3 bases are TGTGCCACCCGCGAAATTTCGGGGGTAAACACAGATACGCAGTATTTT.

The gene calls are TRBV4-3 and TRBJ1-2, with D unclear. Germline lookup yields CDR1 LGHNA and CDR2 YSLEER. V gave up 0 bases and J gave up 4 bases, with 6 bases separating them. The CDR3 has 13 residues. In DNA, the CDR3 is TGCGCCAGCAGCCAAGACACGAGCTATGGCTACACCTTC. Its protein is CASSQDTSYGYTF.

The chain recombines TRBV9 with TRBJ2-5; D may be TRBD2 (5 bases). Trimming took 0 bases from V and 4 from J, leaving 7 bases between them. Germline CDR1 SGDLS, CDR2 YYNGEE. The CDR3 is made up of 13 amino acids. CDR3 coding DNA: TGTGCCAGCAGCGTAGGAGGGAGAGAGACCCAGTACTTC. The encoded protein is CASSVGGRETQYF.

This clone was picked up a small number of times. The rearrangement links TRBV4-1 to TRBJ1-6; 8 bases are shared with TRBD1. Germline V gene data show CDR1 as MGHRA and CDR2 as YSYEKL. This CDR3 is 15 amino acids long. The junction had 2 bases not matched to a gene; V was cut back by 1 base and J by 6 bases. This chain's CDR3 is CASSQGTGLNSPLHF. The CDR3, as DNA: TGCGCCAGCAGCCAAGGGACAGGGCTTAATTCACCCCTCCACTTT.

The chain combines TRBV28 with TRBJ2-5; weak D call: TRBD2 (5 bases). The germline V gene has CDR1 MDHEN and CDR2 SYDVKM. V was pared by 3 bases and J by 2 bases, with 10 bases between. CDR3 length: 14 amino acids. DNA for the CDR3: TGTGCCAGCAGTTTCAGCGGAAGACAAGAGACCCAGTACTTC. This sequence encodes CASSFSGRQETQYF.

The genes are TRBV5-6 and TRBJ1-1, with TRBD1 matching over 9 bases. Per the germline V gene, CDR1 is SGHDT and CDR2 is YYEEEE. Germline trimming cut 3 bases from V and 3 bases from J; bases unmatched to any gene: 3. This CDR3 contains 14 residues. The CDR3: CASSSGQGYTEAFF. DNA of the CDR3: TGTGCCAGCAGCTCCGGACAGGGGTACACTGAAGCTTTCTTT.

The sample holds one count of this clone. The chain carries TRBV18 and TRBJ2-7; TRBD1 matches at 7 bases. CDR1 is KGHSH and CDR2 is LQKENI in the germline V gene. V lost 5 bases to trimming and J lost 5 bases; unmatched junction nucleotides: 3. CDR3 length: 12 amino acids. The CDR3 sequence is CASSTQGNEQYF. As DNA, the CDR3 is TGTGCCAGCTCAACACAGGGGAACGAGCAGTACTTC.

The chain is built from TRBV29-1 and TRBJ2-6; D gene uncertain. This CDR3 region has 13 residues. V lost 6 bases to trimming and J lost 0 bases, with 6 bases between them. Germline values: CDR1 SQVTM, CDR2 ANQGSEA. CDR3 DNA sequence: TGCAGCGTCCACTTCTCTGGGGCCAACGTCCTGACTTTC. Its protein is CSVHFSGANVLTF.